This TCR beta chain was sequenced during a study of shared T cell receptors in the human thymus. Profiling relied on immunoSEQ multiplex PCR, and the TCRdb table lists in-frame clones only, not all of them. This sample carries over 450,000 clones, 78% of them seen once, and the ten largest clones take more than 0.01%. This clone was counted only a few times. Because the CDR3 is missing its conserved closing phenylalanine or tryptophan, this is likely a read error. No DNA is shown, since the ends of the CDR3 on it are uncertain; the CDR3 is the one TCRdb lists. These data also formed part of another study, on human thymus T cells. From that report: It was from resections taken during corrective heart surgery that the thymus tissue came. Unrelated individuals reportedly shared highly overlapping thymic TCR repertoires.

The clonotype originates from a boy in the first two years of life with a congenital heart defect. Specimen: thymocytes.

CDR3 protein: CASSPSGTRRY. The V gene is TRBV7-7, the J gene TRBJ2-7; TRBD2 was called by the table and not checked on the DNA. The CDR3 length is 11 residues, termini included. Germline V gene data show CDR1 as SSHAT and CDR2 as FNYEAQ (reference sequence).